Below, 14 T cell receptor beta chains from the same sample are listed, as sequenced in a study of blood T cell repertoires in COVID-19. Clones were sequenced by immunoSEQ multiplex PCR, and TCRdb holds only the in-frame ones, with some missing. The sample yields roughly 100,000 clones, about 91% seen once. Sequenced material: peripheral blood. These receptors were collected from a human donor in a cohort sampled during active COVID-19.

The J gene is TRBJ1-1, the V gene TRBV27; 9 bases fit TRBD1. CDR1 is MNHEY, CDR2 SMNVEV, per germline (reference sequence). V lost 8 bases to trimming and J lost 1 base; unmatched junction nucleotides: 5. The CDR3 is made up of 14 amino acids. The CDR3 region has the DNA TGTGCCAGCGGGGACAGGGCGACGAACACTGAAGCTTTCTTT. Amino acids: CASGDRATNTEAFF.

The chain employs TRBV7-2 and TRBJ2-7, with 12 bases identical to TRBD2. This CDR3 is built from 17 residues. Germline CDR1 SGHTA, CDR2 FQGNSA. J gave up 5 bases and V 4 bases, and 12 bases lay outside the gene matches. CDR3 in amino acids: CASSSLGVTSGSNEQYF. The DNA for the CDR3 is TGTGCCAGCAGCTCATTAGGGGTGACTAGCGGGAGCAACGAGCAGTACTTC.

The chain joins TRBV23-1 to TRBJ2-7, with a weak D call TRBD1 (6 bases). TRBV23-1 is treated as an ORF (open reading frame) with a function not yet certain. The CDR3 is made up of 18 amino acids. The V end lost 1 base, the J end lost 4 bases, and 23 bases lay between the germline ends. DNA of the CDR3: TGCGCCAGCAGTCAATGCGGATTCGGGGTCGGCAGGGGTTACGAGCAGTACTTC. Its protein product is CASSQCGFGVGRGYEQYF.

The chain employs TRBV6-4 and TRBJ1-1; weak D call: TRBD1 (6 bases). This CDR3 contains 13 residues. Germline V gives CDR1 MRHNA, CDR2 SNTAGT. V was clipped by 0 bases and J by 11 bases, with 13 bases between them. DNA for the CDR3: TGTGCCAGCAGTGACTCGACAACAGGGCGGGCTTTCTTT. Translating gives CASSDSTTGRAFF.

V gene TRBV5-1 combines with J gene TRBJ2-7, with 8 bases fitting TRBD2. In germline, CDR1 is SGHRS, CDR2 YFSETQ. The V segment lost 2 bases and the J segment 4 bases; nucleotides outside the gene matches: 8. The CDR3 extends over 15 amino acids. Here the CDR3 reads CASSFGAGGEYEQYF. CDR3 sequence (DNA): TGCGCCAGCAGCTTTGGAGCCGGGGGGGAATACGAGCAGTACTTC.

This clone was seen just once. The rearrangement joins TRBV6-5 to TRBJ2-7, with TRBD2 matching over 8 bases. Germline V gene data show CDR1 as MNHEY and CDR2 as SVGAGI. The CDR3 contains 15 residues. The junction had 8 bases not matched to a gene; V was cut back by 2 bases and J by 5 bases. The CDR3 DNA follows: TGTGCCAGCAGTTACAATGACGGGAGGGTCCACGAGCAGTACTTC. Protein sequence: CASSYNDGRVHEQYF.

This clone was detected once. The chain employs TRBV5-1 and TRBJ2-1; D unclear. The CDR3 is 14 amino acids. The V end lost 1 base, the J end lost 5 bases, and 10 bases lay between the germline ends. Germline assignment: CDR1 SGHRS and CDR2 YFSETQ. The CDR3 spells CASSLIGGNNEQFF. In nucleotides, the CDR3 is TGCGCCAGCAGCTTGATCGGCGGCAACAATGAGCAGTTCTTC.

This clone was seen a handful of times. The chain recombines TRBV6-5 with TRBJ1-5; D is perhaps TRBD1 (5 bases). There are 14 residues in the CDR3. Germline-derived CDR1 and CDR2 are MNHEY and SVGAGI. Trimming took off 6 bases at V and 4 bases at J, with 13 bases between the two ends. CDR3 bases: TGTGCCAGCAGCCTATCTCCAGGGAATCAGCCCCAGCATTTT. It translates to CASSLSPGNQPQHF.

This rearrangement joins TRBV5-1 to TRBJ1-1; 8 positions agree with TRBD1. Germline loops: CDR1 SGHRS, CDR2 YFSETQ. Trimming took 2 bases from V and 5 from J; bases not matched to a gene: 11. There are 16 residues in the CDR3. CDR3 DNA sequence: TGCGCCAGCAGCTTCGACAGGGGATTCGGGTCGACTGAAGCTTTCTTT. Encoded protein: CASSFDRGFGSTEAFF.

The chain recombines TRBV7-9 with TRBJ2-3, with 8 bases that match TRBD2. CDR3 length: 13 amino acids. Germline trimming cut 11 bases from V and 0 bases from J; bases unmatched to any gene: 4. Germline loops: CDR1 SEHNR, CDR2 FQNEAQ (reference sequence). CDR3 protein: CAGGGFSTDTQYF. CDR3 nucleotide sequence: TGTGCCGGCGGGGGGTTTAGCACAGATACGCAGTATTTT. Filled out from reference TRBV7-9 and TRBJ2-3, the complete variable domain reads DTGVSQNPRHKITKRGQNVTFRCDPISEHNRLYWYRQTLGQGPEFLTYFQNEAQLEKSRLLSDRFSAERPKGSFSTLEIQRTEQGDSAMYLCAGGGFSTDTQYFGPGTRLTVL.

For this clone: Mismatch with germline at one junction end may stem from a read error. The V and J genes are TRBV7-3 and TRBJ2-3, with 11 bases that match TRBD2. Germline CDR1 and CDR2: SGHTA and FQGTGA. This CDR3 is built from 12 residues. In nucleotides, the CDR3 is TGTGCCAGCAGCTCACTAGCGGGAGCGAGCCATTTT. It encodes CASSSLAGASHF.

This sequence joins TRBV18 and TRBJ2-4; D uncertain. Germline V lookup: CDR1 KGHSH, CDR2 LQKENI. The CDR3 length is 17 residues. V lost 3 bases to trimming and J lost 2 bases, with 17 bases between them. The CDR3 region has the DNA TGTGCCAGCTCACCGGAAGTGGGCCCTGCGACCAAAAACATTCAGTACTTC. This translates into CASSPEVGPATKNIQYF.

The genes are TRBV24-1 and TRBJ1-5; D is possibly TRBD1 (5 bases). CDR3 length equals 15 residues. Germline lookup yields CDR1 KGHDR and CDR2 SFDVKD. The V and J ends lost 5 bases and 0 bases respectively, with 10 bases between them. The CDR3 sequence: CATSAAQGSNQPQHF. The CDR3 DNA reads TGTGCCACCAGTGCCGCCCAGGGTAGCAATCAGCCCCAGCATTTT.

V and J are TRBV6-5 and TRBJ2-3, with D tentatively TRBD1 (5 bases). Trimming took off 7 bases at V and 6 bases at J, with 17 bases between the two ends. CDR1 MNHEY and CDR2 SVGAGI come from the germline V gene. CDR3 length: 14 amino acids. CDR3 nucleotide sequence: TGTGCCAGCACGGACACCCAGGGTGTGGATACGCAGTATTTT. Translated, it gives CASTDTQGVDTQYF.